This T cell receptor (beta chain) was documented in a study of shared T cell receptors in the human thymus. This CDR3 region has 14 residues. V was clipped by 3 bases and J by 1 base, with 7 bases between them. Per the germline V gene, CDR1 is SGDLS and CDR2 is YYNGEE. TCRdb's copy holds only in-frame clones and misses some; the assay was immunoSEQ multiplex PCR. The table includes hundreds of thousands of clones, 95% detected once. This rearrangement joins TRBV9 to TRBJ2-2; D not resolved. The sequencing sample was made of thymocytes. The clonotype comes from a human donor. Here the CDR3 DNA reads TGTGCCAGCAGCGCGCGGAGGAACACCGGGGAGCTGTTTTTT. It yields the protein CASSARRNTGELFF.